Each of the 20 T cell receptor beta chains below was sequenced from the same sample in a study of control samples from healthy donors and cancer patients. Generated by immunoSEQ multiplex PCR, the TCRdb table keeps only in-frame clones and is missing some. The sample includes some 200,000 clones, 91% of them seen just once. Sequenced input: blood. These receptors originate from a woman in her thirties in good health.

This chain uses TRBV28 with TRBJ2-7; 8 bases are shared with TRBD1. V was clipped by 5 bases and J by 3 bases; unmatched bases: 9. CDR1 is MDHEN, CDR2 SYDVKM, per germline. The CDR3 length is 15 residues. The CDR3 coding sequence is TGTGCCAGCAGTCCCGCCATGGGACAGGTCTACGAGCAGTACTTC. This translates into CASSPAMGQVYEQYF.

V is TRBV27 and J is TRBJ1-6, with 9 bases identical to TRBD1. Germline-derived CDR1 and CDR2 are MNHEY and SMNVEV (reference sequence). This CDR3 is 15 amino acids long. Trimming cost V 5 bases and J 7 bases; bases outside gene matches: 6. CDR3 region: CASSKGQGLNSPLHF. In nucleotides, the CDR3 is TGTGCCAGCAGTAAGGGACAGGGTCTGAATTCACCCCTCCACTTT.

The V call is TRBV18, the J call TRBJ1-4, with D possibly matching TRBD1 (5 bases). V lost 3 bases to trimming and J lost 4 bases, with 12 bases between them. Germline V gene data show CDR1 as KGHSH and CDR2 as LQKENI. The CDR3 length is 15 residues. The CDR3 region has the DNA TGTGCCAGCTCACCTTCCGGGACCGATAATGAAAAACTGTTTTTT. Its protein product is CASSPSGTDNEKLFF.

The gene calls are TRBV19 and TRBJ1-2; tentatively, D is TRBD1 (6 bases). The V end was cut by 1 base, the J end by 3 bases, with 9 bases between. CDR1 is LNHDA and CDR2 is SQIVND in the germline V gene (reference sequence). This CDR3 is built from 14 residues. CDR3 region: CASSIGQAHYGYTF. CDR3 in DNA: TGTGCCAGTAGTATAGGACAGGCTCACTATGGCTACACCTTC.

Written as DNA, the CDR3 is TGTGCCAGCACCCCCGCAGCATATAGCAATCAGCCCCAGCATTTT. This sequence encodes CASTPAAYSNQPQHF. This chain connects TRBV28 to TRBJ1-5; no firm D call. The ends were cut back, 7 bases at V and 0 bases at J, with 13 bases in the middle. The CDR3 extends over 15 amino acids. The germline V gene encodes CDR1 MDHEN and CDR2 SYDVKM.

The V and J genes are TRBV5-1 and TRBJ1-1, with 7 bases matching TRBD1. V lost 4 bases to trimming and J lost 4 bases; unmatched junction nucleotides: 7. Germline V gives CDR1 SGHRS, CDR2 YFSETQ. CDR3 length: 14 residues. This CDR3 reads CASSEQGLGTEAFF. CDR3 bases: TGCGCCAGCAGCGAACAGGGGTTGGGCACTGAAGCTTTCTTT.

This chain uses TRBV19 with TRBJ2-1; TRBD2 agrees at 11 bases. V was clipped by 4 bases and J by 9 bases; unmatched bases: 8. CDR1 and CDR2 from the germline V gene are LNHDA and SQIVND (reference sequence). The CDR3 is 15 residues long. The CDR3 here is CASSRASGRSSEQFF. In nucleotides, the CDR3 is TGTGCCAGTAGTAGGGCTAGCGGGAGGAGTAGTGAGCAGTTCTTC.

This clone was recorded once. V and J are TRBV2 and TRBJ1-5; a possible D gene is TRBD1 (6 bases). From germline, CDR1 is SNHLY and CDR2 FYNNEI. Between the trimmed V and J ends, which lost 6 bases and 3 bases, there was a span of 12 bases. The CDR3 length is 14 residues. This CDR3 is CASSDRNNNQPQHF. CDR3 coding DNA: TGTGCCAGCAGCGACAGGAATAACAATCAGCCCCAGCATTTT.

V gene TRBV5-6 combines with J gene TRBJ1-4; no clear D gene. The CDR3 is 14 residues long. Germline assignment: CDR1 SGHDT and CDR2 YYEEEE. V was clipped by 2 bases and J by 5 bases, with 10 bases between them. CDR3 sequence reads: CASSFGPENEKLFF. CDR3 in DNA: TGTGCCAGCAGCTTTGGCCCGGAGAATGAAAAACTGTTTTTT.

The chain is built from TRBV5-4 and TRBJ2-1, with D unclear. CDR3 length: 17 amino acids. The germline V and J ends were trimmed by 0 bases and 0 bases, with 13 bases remaining between them. Germline V gene data show CDR1 as SGHNT and CDR2 as YYREEE (reference sequence). CDR3 bases: TGTGCCAGCAGCTTGGGTTGGCAGCCGAGCTCCTACAATGAGCAGTTCTTC. Translating it yields CASSLGWQPSSYNEQFF.

This chain links TRBV6-6 with TRBJ1-3; D gene uncertain. CDR1 and CDR2 (germline): MNHNY, SVGAGI (reference sequence). The V and J ends lost 2 bases and 0 bases respectively, with 5 bases between them. CDR3 length equals 14 residues. The CDR3 is CASSYEGSGNTIYF. CDR3 sequence (DNA): TGTGCCAGCAGTTACGAGGGCTCTGGAAACACCATATATTTT.

The chain links TRBV5-1 to TRBJ1-6; D is perhaps TRBD1 (6 bases). V lost 0 bases and J 7 bases, leaving 8 bases between the germline ends. Germline CDR1 SGHRS, CDR2 YFSETQ. This CDR3 is built from 14 residues. The CDR3 DNA follows: TGCGCCAGCAGCTTGGTACAGGGAAATTCACCCCTCCACTTT. Translation gives CASSLVQGNSPLHF.

This rearrangement joins TRBV5-1 to TRBJ2-3, with TRBD2 identical over 10 bases. The CDR3 loop spans 16 amino acids. In germline, CDR1 is SGHRS, CDR2 YFSETQ. V shed 0 bases, J shed 4 bases, and the junction held 5 bases outside the gene matches. DNA of the CDR3: TGCGCCAGCAGCTTGGCCGTCCTAGCGGGGGCAGATACGCAGTATTTT. As protein: CASSLAVLAGADTQYF.

This chain joins TRBV2 and TRBJ1-1, with D perhaps TRBD1 (6 bases). From germline, CDR1 is SNHLY and CDR2 FYNNEI. V lost 6 bases and J lost 1, with 12 bases in between. CDR3 length equals 14 residues. The CDR3 loop is CASRPRGENTEAFF. The DNA of the CDR3 is TGTGCCAGCAGACCCAGGGGAGAGAACACTGAAGCTTTCTTT. The variable domain in full, completed from reference TRBV2 and TRBJ1-1, reads EPEVTQTPSHQVTQMGQEVILRCVPISNHLYFYWYRQILGQKVEFLVSFYNNEISEKSEIFDDQFSVERPDGSNFTLKIRSTKLEDSAMYFCASRPRGENTEAFFGQGTRLTVV.

The chain couples TRBV4-3 to TRBJ2-7; TRBD1 matches 8 bases. The ends lost 0 bases at V and 3 bases at J; junction bases unmatched: 4. Germline V gene data show CDR1 as LGHNA and CDR2 as YSLEER. This CDR3 has 15 amino acids. The CDR3 DNA reads as TGCGCCAGCAGCCAAGACCGGACAGGGAACTACGAGCAGTACTTC. Protein: CASSQDRTGNYEQYF.

This clone was observed a few times. V is TRBV11-2 and J is TRBJ2-3; 9 bases map to TRBD2. The CDR3 totals 17 residues. Germline V gives CDR1 SGHAT, CDR2 FQNNGV. J gave up 2 bases and V 0 bases, and 6 bases lay outside the gene matches. For the CDR3, the DNA is TGTGCCAGCAGCTTAGATAGGGGCGGGAGGGCCACAGATACGCAGTATTTT. It is translated as CASSLDRGGRATDTQYF.

The chain couples TRBV2 to TRBJ1-1; D gene unclear. V was shortened by 3 bases and J by 1 base, with 15 bases between the two germline ends. Looked up from germline, CDR1 is SNHLY and CDR2 is FYNNEI. The CDR3 loop spans 16 amino acids. The CDR3: CASSEDVGWANTEAFF. The CDR3 DNA reads TGTGCCAGCAGTGAGGATGTGGGGTGGGCGAACACTGAAGCTTTCTTT.

This chain links TRBV20-1 with TRBJ2-1, with 11 bases identical to TRBD2. The CDR3 contains 14 residues. The J segment lost 5 bases and the V segment lost 3 bases, leaving 3 bases of the junction unmatched. CDR1 DFQATT and CDR2 SNEGSKA come from the germline V gene (reference sequence). Here the CDR3 reads CSASSGGVHNEQFF. For the CDR3, the DNA is TGCAGTGCTAGTAGCGGGGGGGTACACAATGAGCAGTTCTTC.

The chain carries TRBV6-1 and TRBJ2-7, with D perhaps being TRBD1 or TRBD2 (7 bases each). The CDR3 length is 15 residues. Trimming cost V 2 bases and J 6 bases, with 17 bases left between them. Germline values: CDR1 MNHNS, CDR2 SASEGT. The CDR3 protein is CASSESGGALPEQYF. DNA of the CDR3: TGTGCCAGCAGTGAATCAGGGGGGGCTTTGCCCGAGCAGTACTTC.

The chain combines TRBV7-2 with TRBJ2-5; the match to TRBD2 covers 11 bases. Trimming cost V 2 bases and J 4 bases; bases outside gene matches: 3. Per germline, CDR1 SGHTA and CDR2 FQGNSA. The CDR3 spans 15 residues. Written as DNA, the CDR3 is TGTGCCAGCAGCTTAACTAGCGGGGGAGGAGAGACCCAGTACTTC. Residues: CASSLTSGGGETQYF.